This TCR beta chain is drawn from a study of blood T cell repertoires in COVID-19. About the research overall: Whether acute or convalescent, the COVID-19 samples came from the United States, Italy and Spain.

Cohort placement rested on clinical history that participants reported themselves. Two consecutive negative NP/OP PCR tests, clearance, or resolved symptoms defined Cohort 3 recovery. Germline values: CDR1 ENHRY, CDR2 SYGVKD. J gave up 0 bases and V 10 bases, and 2 bases lay outside the gene matches. The CDR3 contains 12 residues. The protocol was immunoSEQ multiplex PCR, while the TCRdb copy is restricted to in-frame clones and leaves out a portion. The table lists 200,000 to 250,000 clones, about 83% of them singletons, with 5.5% to 7.5% in the top ten. The receptor was derived from a woman aged 40 to 49 who had recovered from COVID-19. The sequenced material came from PBMCs or T cells enriched from blood (not recorded which). The chain uses TRBV10-3 and TRBJ2-7, with 8 nucleotides matching TRBD2. The CDR3: CATGGGSYEQYF. The CDR3 DNA sequence: TGTGCCACGGGGGGGGGCTCCTACGAGCAGTACTTC.